This T cell receptor beta chain was recovered during a study of blood T cell repertoires in COVID-19. The CDR3 runs to 15 residues. Germline loops: CDR1 MNHNY, CDR2 SVGAGI (reference sequence). V was shortened by 0 bases and J by 3 bases, with 8 bases between the two germline ends. The Seattle site enrolled patients during active infection and followed them longitudinally. Under the authors' procedure: Researchers report that nucleated cell counts were estimated from reference gene primer amplification. Only in-frame clones appear in the TCRdb table, and some are missing; sequencing was by immunoSEQ multiplex PCR. V and J calls and clone size come straight from that table; D and trimming were deduced from the DNA. The sample has tens of thousands of clones, over 80% seen once.

The rearrangement uses TRBV6-6 and TRBJ1-4; D perhaps matches TRBD1 (6 bases). Sequencing used peripheral blood. The receptor was isolated from a man aged 25-45 years with COVID-19, enrolled during active disease. CDR3: CASSYSGAANEKLFF. In DNA form, the CDR3 reads TGTGCCAGCAGTTACTCGGGGGCGGCTAATGAAAAACTGTTTTTT.